The clone carrying this T cell receptor (beta chain) is termed medium-sized. Its antigen is undetermined. The sample belongs to a study of liver allograft versus peripheral blood T cells. As for the study in general: Recipients' peripheral blood served as the comparator for T cell receptor repertoires in transplanted livers.

Study results and caveats: According to reports, the T cell receptor repertoires inside liver allografts differed from those in peripheral blood.

Per the germline V gene, CDR1 is KGHSY and CDR2 is FQNENV. The CDR3 spans 13 residues. Trimming left V 4 bases short and J 8 bases short, with 14 bases between. One entry per CDR3 protein, called by TCRdb with MiXCR from the reads. The data show about 3,000 distinct CDR3 sequences, roughly 15% seen once. The chain links TRBV16 to TRBJ1-2; possible D gene TRBD1, 5 bases. This clonotype originated in a human patient who had a liver transplant. Some of the T cells might come from the graft donor. The CDR3 coding sequence is TGTGCCAGCAGCCTCCACAAGGGACCCGGCTACACCTTC. It specifies CASSLHKGPGYTF.